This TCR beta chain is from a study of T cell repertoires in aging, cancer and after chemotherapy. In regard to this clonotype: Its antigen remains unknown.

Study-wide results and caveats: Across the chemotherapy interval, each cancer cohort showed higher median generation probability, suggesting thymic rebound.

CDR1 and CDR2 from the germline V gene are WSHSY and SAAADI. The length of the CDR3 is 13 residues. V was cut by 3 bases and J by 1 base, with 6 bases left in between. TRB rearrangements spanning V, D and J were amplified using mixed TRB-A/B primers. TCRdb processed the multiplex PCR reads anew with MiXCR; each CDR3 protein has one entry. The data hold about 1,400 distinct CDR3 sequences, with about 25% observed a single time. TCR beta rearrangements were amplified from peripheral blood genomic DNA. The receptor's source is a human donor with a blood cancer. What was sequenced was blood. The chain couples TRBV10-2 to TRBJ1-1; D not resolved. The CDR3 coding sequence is TGCGCCAGCAGTGAACAAAAGAACACTGAAGCTTTCTTT. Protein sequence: CASSEQKNTEAFF.